This TCR beta chain is drawn from a study of glioma-infiltrating T cells after dendritic cell vaccination. The overall study: Between about 2003 and 2013, patients got autologous tumor lysate-pulsed dendritic cell vaccines. Dendritic cells derived from monocytes and pulsed with autologous tumor lysate formed the vaccine.

The assay was immunoSEQ multiplex PCR, and TCRdb's table has in-frame clones only and misses some. The sample lists some 70,000 clones, around 81% occurring once. General observations from the study: Longer survival after dendritic cell vaccination followed higher pretreatment TIL content. Higher TCR clonality did not directly relate to longer survival.

This clone was seen only once. Its cognate antigen is unknown. The sample in question was blood, obtained before dendritic cell vaccination. The origin of this receptor is a human donor with glioblastoma.

The CDR3 here is CASNGLSTDTQYF. The DNA for the CDR3 is TGTGCCAGCAACGGACTGAGCACAGATACGCAGTATTTT. The chain combines TRBV7-2 with TRBJ2-3, with D perhaps TRBD2 (5 bases). The CDR3 covers 13 residues. V was clipped by 7 bases and J by 0 bases, with 8 bases between them. The germline V gene encodes CDR1 SGHTA and CDR2 FQGNSA. Full variable domain (remainder filled in from reference TRBV7-2 and TRBJ2-3): GAGVSQSPSNKVTEKGKDVELRCDPISGHTALYWYRQSLGQGLEFLIYFQGNSAPDKSGLPSDRFSAERTGGSVSTLTIQRTQQEDSAVYLCASNGLSTDTQYFGPGTRLTVL.